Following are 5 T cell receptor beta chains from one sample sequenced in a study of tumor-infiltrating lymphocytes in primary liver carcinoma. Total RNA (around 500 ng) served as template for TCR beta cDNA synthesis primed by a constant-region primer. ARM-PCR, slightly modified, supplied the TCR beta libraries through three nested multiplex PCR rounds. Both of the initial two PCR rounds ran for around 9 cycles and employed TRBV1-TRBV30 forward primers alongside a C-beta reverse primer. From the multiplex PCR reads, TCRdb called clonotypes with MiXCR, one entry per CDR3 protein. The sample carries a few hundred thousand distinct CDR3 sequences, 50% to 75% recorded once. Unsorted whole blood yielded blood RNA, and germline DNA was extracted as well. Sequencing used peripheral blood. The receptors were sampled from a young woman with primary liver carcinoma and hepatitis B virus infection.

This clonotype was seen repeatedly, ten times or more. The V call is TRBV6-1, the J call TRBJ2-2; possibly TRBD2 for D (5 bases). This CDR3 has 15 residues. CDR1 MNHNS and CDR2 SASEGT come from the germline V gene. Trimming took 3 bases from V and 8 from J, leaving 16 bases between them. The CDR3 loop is CASSDHGIPVGELFF. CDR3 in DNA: TGTGCCAGCAGTGATCACGGGATCCCCGTTGGGGAGCTGTTTTTT.

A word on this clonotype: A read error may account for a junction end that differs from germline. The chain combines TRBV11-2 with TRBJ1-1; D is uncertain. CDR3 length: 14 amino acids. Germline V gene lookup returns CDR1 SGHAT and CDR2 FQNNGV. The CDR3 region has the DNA TGTACCAGCACCTTCCGTGAGCATGGCACTGAAGCTTTCTTT. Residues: CTSTFREHGTEAFF. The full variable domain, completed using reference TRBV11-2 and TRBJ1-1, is EAGVAQSPRYKIIEKRQSVAFWCNPISGHATLYWYQQILGQGPKLLIQFQNNGVVDDSQLPKDRFSAERLKGVDSTLKIQPAKLEDSAVYLCTSTFREHGTEAFFGQGTRLTVV.

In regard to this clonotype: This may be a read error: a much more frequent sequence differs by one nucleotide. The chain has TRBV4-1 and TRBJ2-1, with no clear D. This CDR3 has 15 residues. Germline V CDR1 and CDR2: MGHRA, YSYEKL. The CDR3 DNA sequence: TGCGCCAGCAGCCAAGGCCTACAGAATCACAATAAGCAGTTCTTC. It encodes CASSQGLQNHNKQFF.

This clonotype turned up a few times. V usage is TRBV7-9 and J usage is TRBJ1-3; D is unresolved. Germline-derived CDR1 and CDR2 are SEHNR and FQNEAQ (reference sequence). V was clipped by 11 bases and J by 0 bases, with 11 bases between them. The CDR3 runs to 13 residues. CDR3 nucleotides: TGTGCCCGCGATAAACGCTCTGGAAACACCATATATTTT. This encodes CARDKRSGNTIYF.

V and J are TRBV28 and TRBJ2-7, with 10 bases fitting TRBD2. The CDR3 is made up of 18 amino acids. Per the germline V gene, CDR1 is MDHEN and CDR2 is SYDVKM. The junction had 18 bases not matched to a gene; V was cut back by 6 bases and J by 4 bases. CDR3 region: CASSQRVFSGRALYEQYF. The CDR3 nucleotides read TGTGCCAGCAGCCAACGAGTATTCAGCGGGAGGGCCTTGTACGAGCAGTACTTC. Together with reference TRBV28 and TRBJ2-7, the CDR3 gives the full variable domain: DVKVTQSSRYLVKRTGEKVFLECVQDMDHENMFWYRQDPGLGLRLIYFSYDVKMKEKGDIPEGYSVSREKKERFSLILESASTNQTSMYLCASSQRVFSGRALYEQYFGPGTRLTVT.